The 28 T cell receptor beta chains below were found in one sample sequenced in a study of chemoradiotherapy in HPV16-positive cancers. Method: immunoSEQ multiplex PCR; TCRdb's copy keeps in-frame clones and lacks some. Altogether tens of thousands of clones are present, about 88% being singletons, with the ten largest covering about 2%. The source was blood, collected from a patient who underwent chemoradiotherapy. The receptors stem from a human donor with HPV-associated anogenital cancer.

The chain uses TRBV27 and TRBJ2-1, with D tentatively TRBD2 (5 bases). Germline CDR1 is MNHEY and CDR2 is SMNVEV (reference sequence). V lost 3 bases, J lost 4 bases, and 13 bases lay in between. The CDR3 has 15 residues. DNA of the CDR3: TGTGCCAGCAGTTTGGCTCTAGCCACATACAATGAGCAGTTCTTC. Amino acids: CASSLALATYNEQFF.

J is TRBJ1-2 and V is TRBV28, with D possibly being TRBD1 (6 bases). Trimming shortened V by 3 bases and J by 6 bases, and 14 bases separated the two germline ends. Germline CDR1 is MDHEN and CDR2 is SYDVKM. This CDR3 spans 14 amino acids. The DNA for the CDR3 is TGTGCCAGCAGTTTGGGGGCTTCGTCCAATGGCTACACCTTC. Translating it yields CASSLGASSNGYTF.

This clone was recorded a few times. The CDR3 DNA reads as TGTGCCAGCAGTTTTCAGGGGGAGGGACAGCCCCAGCATTTT. This codes for CASSFQGEGQPQHF. The chain links TRBV28 to TRBJ1-5, with 7 bases fitting TRBD1. The length of the CDR3 is 14 residues. Germline V gene lookup returns CDR1 MDHEN and CDR2 SYDVKM. The J segment lost 7 bases and the V segment lost 3 bases, leaving 6 bases of the junction unmatched.

The chain combines TRBV27 with TRBJ2-7; unclear D gene. Germline CDR1 is MNHEY and CDR2 is SMNVEV (reference sequence). CDR3 length: 13 residues. Trimming cost V 1 base and J 7 bases, with 11 bases left between them. CDR3 protein: CASSLFPYDEQYF. CDR3 DNA: TGTGCCAGCAGTTTATTTCCATACGATGAGCAGTACTTC.

Regarding this clone: Additional DNA sequences in this sample encode the identical CDR3. V and J are TRBV2 and TRBJ1-2; 10 bases map to TRBD1. The germline V gene has CDR1 SNHLY and CDR2 FYNNEI. The CDR3 covers 12 residues. J was trimmed by 8 bases and V by 6 bases; bases with no gene match: 3. For the CDR3, the DNA is TGTGCCAGCAGGTGGGACAGGGGCGGCTACACCTTC. Translating gives CASRWDRGGYTF.

Only a few counts were recorded for this clone. The rearrangement links TRBV6-1 to TRBJ1-1, with TRBD1 identical over 9 bases. The CDR3 has 14 amino acids. Germline CDR1 MNHNS, CDR2 SASEGT. After removal of 4 bases from V and 5 bases from J, the junction contained 5 bases not matched to a gene. CDR3 protein: CASSAGDRVTEAFF. Here the CDR3 DNA reads TGTGCCAGCAGTGCCGGGGACAGGGTGACTGAAGCTTTCTTT.

The chain uses TRBV5-3 and TRBJ1-5; D is unresolved. TRBV5-3 is designated an ORF whose function remains uncertain. The CDR3 is 13 amino acids. The germline V and J ends were trimmed by 5 bases and 1 base, with 7 bases remaining between them. The CDR3 DNA is TGTGCCAGAAGACTTCACAGCAATCAGCCCCAGCATTTT. It specifies CARRLHSNQPQHF.

The chain is built from TRBV7-9 and TRBJ2-2; 7 bases line up with TRBD1. Losses at the gene ends were 7 bases for V and 0 bases for J; bases not matched to a gene: 8. The germline V gene encodes CDR1 SEHNR and CDR2 FQNEAQ (reference sequence). This CDR3 region has 16 residues. The DNA of the CDR3 is TGTGCCAGCATCGGGACAGTATCTACGAACACCGGGGAGCTGTTTTTT. It is translated as CASIGTVSTNTGELFF.

J is TRBJ1-1 and V is TRBV5-1; D perhaps matches TRBD1 (6 bases). The CDR3 has 14 amino acids. The germline V gene has CDR1 SGHRS and CDR2 YFSETQ. With 0 bases removed from V and 5 bases from J, the gap between germline ends came to 11 bases. CDR3 residues: CASSLGQGRTEAFF. The CDR3 DNA reads as TGCGCCAGCAGCTTGGGGCAGGGGCGAACTGAAGCTTTCTTT.

The sample holds one count of this clone. The V and J genes are TRBV7-2 and TRBJ2-7; D gene unclear. Germline loops: CDR1 SGHTA, CDR2 FQGNSA. Trimming took 1 base from V and 4 from J, leaving 14 bases between them. The CDR3 extends over 15 amino acids. CDR3: CASSLEARNVYEQYF. The CDR3 nucleotides are TGTGCCAGCAGCTTAGAGGCCAGAAATGTTTACGAGCAGTACTTC. Full variable domain (rest looked up from reference TRBV7-2 and TRBJ2-7): GAGVSQSPSNKVTEKGKDVELRCDPISGHTALYWYRQSLGQGLEFLIYFQGNSAPDKSGLPSDRFSAERTGGSVSTLTIQRTQQEDSAVYLCASSLEARNVYEQYFGPGTRLTVT.

The V call is TRBV5-1, the J call TRBJ1-1; 7 bases are a match to TRBD1. The CDR3 is 15 amino acids. V shed 3 bases and J 4 bases; nucleotides not matched to a gene: 9. The germline V gene has CDR1 SGHRS and CDR2 YFSETQ. CDR3 nucleotide sequence: TGCGCCAGCAGCTCGGAGGGGGCGCGGGGCACTGAAGCTTTCTTT. Translating gives CASSSEGARGTEAFF.

This chain connects TRBV21-1 to TRBJ2-3; the table's D call of TRBD1 was not tested on the DNA. TRBV21-1 is a listed pseudogene. The CDR3 covers 17 residues. The CDR3 DNA follows: TGTGCCAGCCCAAAACTACAGGGGGCGGCGCGTCCAGATACGCAGTATTTT. Encoded protein: CASPKLQGAARPDTQYF.

The chain uses TRBV19 and TRBJ1-6; the D gene is possibly TRBD1 (6 bases). This CDR3 is built from 18 residues. V was cut by 3 bases and J by 6 bases, with 21 bases left in between. Germline CDR1 and CDR2: LNHDA and SQIVND (reference sequence). The CDR3 reads CASSIIALGAGSNSPLHF. The CDR3 coding sequence is TGTGCCAGTAGTATCATCGCCCTGGGGGCAGGGAGTAATTCACCCCTCCACTTT. The entire variable domain, with the rest obtained from reference TRBV19 and TRBJ1-6, is as follows: DGGITQSPKYLFRKEGQNVTLSCEQNLNHDAMYWYRQDPGQGLRLIYYSQIVNDFQKGDIAEGYSVSREKKESFPLTVTSAQKNPTAFYLCASSIIALGAGSNSPLHFGNGTRLTVT.

The chain couples TRBV7-9 to TRBJ2-3, with D possibly being TRBD2 (5 bases). The CDR3 runs to 15 residues. V shed 0 bases and J shed 0 bases, with 7 bases lying between them. Germline CDR1 is SEHNR and CDR2 is FQNEAQ (reference sequence). The CDR3 bases are TGTGCCAGCAGCTTAGCGGCGGGCAGCACAGATACGCAGTATTTT. Its translation is CASSLAAGSTDTQYF.

The V gene is TRBV5-1, the J gene TRBJ2-2; D gene uncertain. The CDR3 is 15 amino acids. With 0 bases removed from V and 6 bases from J, the gap between germline ends came to 12 bases. Germline CDR1 reads SGHRS; CDR2 reads YFSETQ. CDR3 protein: CASSLVVDQAGELFF. CDR3 DNA: TGCGCCAGCAGCTTGGTAGTGGATCAGGCCGGGGAGCTGTTTTTT.

The chain uses TRBV5-1 and TRBJ1-1; possible D gene TRBD1, 5 bases. The V end was cut by 2 bases, the J end by 11 bases, with 22 bases between. The length of the CDR3 is 15 residues. Germline CDR1 and CDR2: SGHRS and YFSETQ. The CDR3 loop is CASSLSRDASNGAFF. Here the CDR3 DNA reads TGCGCCAGCAGCTTAAGTCGGGACGCTTCAAACGGGGCTTTCTTT.

The chain has TRBV7-8 and TRBJ1-1; the match to TRBD1 covers 7 bases. After removal of 5 bases from V and 0 bases from J, the junction contained 6 bases not matched to a gene. Per the germline V gene, CDR1 is SGHVS and CDR2 is FQNEAQ. The CDR3 contains 15 residues. The chain's CDR3 is CASSPRDSMNTEAFF. The CDR3 bases are TGTGCCAGCAGCCCCAGGGACAGCATGAACACTGAAGCTTTCTTT.

The rearrangement uses TRBV5-1 and TRBJ2-3; D gene uncertain. CDR1 and CDR2 (germline): SGHRS, YFSETQ. V was shortened by 0 bases and J by 0 bases, with 8 bases between the two germline ends. The CDR3 runs 15 residues. CDR3 DNA sequence: TGCGCCAGCAGCTTGGAAGCCAGAAGCACAGATACGCAGTATTTT. It encodes CASSLEARSTDTQYF.

The chain couples TRBV15 to TRBJ2-7; 9 positions match TRBD1. Germline lookup yields CDR1 LNHNV and CDR2 YYDKDF (reference sequence). J gave up 2 bases and V 1 base, and 3 bases lay outside the gene matches. This CDR3 is built from 15 residues. The CDR3 sequence: CATSRGGQGTYEQYF. DNA for the CDR3: TGTGCCACCAGCAGAGGAGGACAGGGGACCTACGAGCAGTACTTC.

The chain combines TRBV5-5 with TRBJ1-4, with a weak D call TRBD1 (6 bases). V was shortened by 4 bases and J by 4 bases, with 17 bases between the two germline ends. Germline assignment: CDR1 SGHKS and CDR2 YYEKEE (reference sequence). This CDR3 is built from 16 residues. The CDR3 nucleotides read TGTGCCAGCAGCACAAAGAGAGGGGGTAATAATGAAAAACTGTTTTTT. It codes for CASSTKRGGNNEKLFF. Based on the CDR3 plus reference TRBV5-5 and TRBJ1-4, the full variable domain is DAGVTQSPTHLIKTRGQQVTLRCSPISGHKSVSWYQQVLGQGPQFIFQYYEKEERGRGNFPDRFSARQFPNYSSELNVNALLLGDSALYLCASSTKRGGNNEKLFFGSGTQLSVL.

The table lists this clone with a few counts. The chain recombines TRBV18 with TRBJ2-2; possible D gene TRBD2, 5 bases. The CDR3 is made up of 14 amino acids. V was clipped by 1 base and J by 8 bases, with 11 bases between them. Germline V gene data show CDR1 as KGHSH and CDR2 as LQKENI. CDR3: CASSPQKGEGELFF. The CDR3 nucleotides are TGTGCCAGCTCACCACAAAAGGGAGAAGGGGAGCTGTTTTTT. Full variable domain (rest looked up from reference TRBV18 and TRBJ2-2): NAGVMQNPRHLVRRRGQEARLRCSPMKGHSHVYWYRQLPEEGLKFMVYLQKENIIDESGMPKERFSAEFPKEGPSILRIQQVVRGDSAAYFCASSPQKGEGELFFGEGSRLTVL.

This clone has more than one count but fewer than ten. This chain uses TRBV27 with TRBJ2-7; 7 nucleotides match TRBD2. CDR1 is MNHEY and CDR2 is SMNVEV in the germline V gene (reference sequence). V shed 0 bases and J 0 bases; nucleotides not matched to a gene: 2. This CDR3 contains 15 residues. The CDR3 sequence is CASSLSGGSSYEQYF. CDR3 DNA sequence: TGTGCCAGCAGTTTATCCGGGGGGTCCTCCTACGAGCAGTACTTC.

This chain uses TRBV7-3 with TRBJ2-7; the D gene is possibly TRBD1 (6 bases). The CDR3 runs to 14 residues. The V and J ends lost 2 bases and 5 bases respectively, with 13 bases between them. In germline, CDR1 is SGHTA, CDR2 FQGTGA. In nucleotides, the CDR3 is TGTGCCAGCAGCTTATTCTCACAGGGCGACGAGCAGTACTTC. Translated: CASSLFSQGDEQYF. The entire variable domain, with the rest obtained from reference TRBV7-3 and TRBJ2-7, is as follows: GAGVSQTPSNKVTEKGKYVELRCDPISGHTALYWYRQSLGQGPEFLIYFQGTGAADDSGLPNDRFFAVRPEGSVSTLKIQRTERGDSAVYLCASSLFSQGDEQYFGPGTRLTVT.

CDR3 loop: CASSLGQDNEKLFF. DNA for the CDR3: TGTGCCAGCAGCTTAGGGCAGGATAATGAAAAACTGTTTTTT. V usage is TRBV7-2 and J usage is TRBJ1-4, with D uncertain. Trimming pared 1 base from V and 4 bases from J, leaving 7 bases between. Germline CDR1 reads SGHTA; CDR2 reads FQGNSA. This CDR3 region has 14 residues.

CDR3 sequence reads: CASSLAMGQGADTEAFF. DNA of the CDR3: TGTGCCAGCAGCTTAGCGATGGGGCAGGGGGCCGACACTGAAGCTTTCTTT. The gene calls are TRBV7-6 and TRBJ1-1; 8 positions agree with TRBD1. Germline assignment: CDR1 SGHVS and CDR2 FNYEAQ. V gave up 0 bases and J gave up 3 bases; unmatched junction bases: 9. The CDR3 extends over 17 amino acids.

The rearrangement links TRBV6-5 to TRBJ1-5; TRBD1 might be the D (5 bases). This CDR3 is 14 amino acids long. Germline V lookup: CDR1 MNHEY, CDR2 SVGAGI. V lost 5 bases and J 4 bases, leaving 12 bases between the germline ends. CDR3 protein: CASSRGGTNQPQHF. In DNA form, the CDR3 reads TGTGCCAGCAGTCGGGGAGGGACGAATCAGCCCCAGCATTTT.

The rearrangement links TRBV18 to TRBJ1-1; D gene ambiguous. Germline CDR1 KGHSH, CDR2 LQKENI. CDR3 length: 12 residues. V was pared by 3 bases and J by 1 base, with 3 bases between. In nucleotides, the CDR3 is TGTGCCAGCTCACCGTCGAACACTGAAGCTTTCTTT. Amino acid sequence: CASSPSNTEAFF.

The V gene is TRBV6-4, the J gene TRBJ2-1; TRBD2 matches 9 bases. Germline values: CDR1 MRHNA, CDR2 SNTAGT. Unmatched junction bases numbered 22, after V lost 5 bases and J lost 8 bases. This CDR3 comprises 19 residues. Here the CDR3 DNA reads TGTGCCAGCAGTTTTAGGGGCGCCGCGGGGGGGCCGGTTTCGCATGAGCAGTTCTTC. It is translated as CASSFRGAAGGPVSHEQFF.